This passage covers 30 T cell receptor beta chains from one sample sequenced in a study of cytomegalovirus exposure and HLA in healthy donors. Libraries were prepared by immunoSEQ multiplex PCR; TCRdb keeps only in-frame clonotypes and omits some of them. The repertoire includes fewer than 250,000 clones, approximately 82% of them detected once, and around 5.4% sits in the top ten. Sequencing was performed on PBMCs. The receptor set was obtained from a woman between 18 and 30 years old in good health and CMV-seronegative.

This clone showed up just a few times. The chain combines TRBV6-6 with TRBJ1-6; possible D gene TRBD1, 5 bases. Germline V gene data show CDR1 as MNHNY and CDR2 as SVGAGI (reference sequence). V was pared by 2 bases and J by 9 bases, with 8 bases between. This CDR3 has 13 residues. The CDR3: CASSYVQASPLHF. The DNA of the CDR3 is TGTGCCAGCAGTTACGTACAGGCTTCACCCCTCCACTTT.

The rearrangement links TRBV6-6 to TRBJ2-1; possible D gene TRBD1, 6 bases. The CDR3 totals 11 residues. V shed 5 bases and J shed 12 bases, with 11 bases lying between them. In germline, CDR1 is MNHNY, CDR2 SVGAGI (reference sequence). The CDR3 here is CASSDDRLQFF. The CDR3 nucleotides read TGTGCCAGCAGTGACGACAGGTTGCAGTTCTTC.

This clone has just one count. The chain combines TRBV5-1 with TRBJ2-5; maybe TRBD1 (6 bases). The V gene lost 5 bases and the J gene lost 7 bases, with 12 bases spanning the gap. The germline CDR1 and CDR2 sequences are SGHRS and YFSETQ. The CDR3 is 12 amino acids. CDR3 nucleotides: TGCGCCAGCAGATGGCAGGGGAGGACCCAGTACTTC. It yields the protein CASRWQGRTQYF.

DNA of the CDR3: TGTGCCAGCATCCGGGGGACAGAAGCTTACGAGCAGTACTTC. Protein: CASIRGTEAYEQYF. The genes are TRBV28 and TRBJ2-7, with a tentative D call TRBD1 (7 bases). This CDR3 has 14 amino acids. Germline-derived CDR1 and CDR2 are MDHEN and SYDVKM. V shed 7 bases and J shed 4 bases, with 17 bases lying between them.

In its sample, this clone was seen a few times. The gene calls are TRBV18 and TRBJ1-2; 9 bases align to TRBD1. Per germline, CDR1 KGHSH and CDR2 LQKENI. This CDR3 has 15 residues. Unmatched junction bases numbered 6, after V lost 6 bases and J lost 1 base. CDR3 nucleotides: TGTGCCAGCTCCCTGCGACAGGGGGGTAACTATGGCTACACCTTC. It encodes CASSLRQGGNYGYTF.

CDR3 bases: TGTGCCAGCAGTCCTGGACTAGCGGGAGGCGAGTACGAGCAGTACTTC. Translated: CASSPGLAGGEYEQYF. V is TRBV27 and J is TRBJ2-7, with TRBD2 identical over 14 bases. The CDR3 is made up of 16 amino acids. The V and J ends lost 5 bases and 4 bases, in that order; junction bases with no gene match: 7. In germline, CDR1 is MNHEY, CDR2 SMNVEV (reference sequence).

This clone came up a few times. The chain links TRBV2 to TRBJ1-1; D is unresolved. The CDR3 has 13 residues. The V gene lost 8 bases and the J gene lost 1 base, with 11 bases spanning the gap. Looked up from germline, CDR1 is SNHLY and CDR2 is FYNNEI. Here the CDR3 reads CASGALENTEAFF. CDR3 coding DNA: TGTGCCAGCGGAGCTCTGGAGAACACTGAAGCTTTCTTT.

The CDR3 coding sequence is TGCGCCAGCAGTGAGTCAGGGGCGGGATACGAGCAGTACTTC. This codes for CASSESGAGYEQYF. This chain uses TRBV10-1 with TRBJ2-7, with a tentative D call TRBD2 (6 bases). Trimming removed 0 bases from V and 4 bases from J, with 10 bases in between. The germline CDR1 and CDR2 sequences are WNHNN and SYGVQD (reference sequence). The CDR3 extends over 14 amino acids.

The V call is TRBV25-1, the J call TRBJ2-7, with 10 bases identical to TRBD1. J was trimmed by 1 base and V by 6 bases; bases with no gene match: 15. The V gene's germline CDR1 is MGHDK and CDR2 SYGVNS. The CDR3 contains 18 residues. CDR3 DNA sequence: TGTGCCAGCAGAGAAAGCCGGTTGGGACAGGGGTCTTCCTACGAGCAGTACTTC. It is translated as CASRESRLGQGSSYEQYF.

The chain employs TRBV9 and TRBJ2-3; 7 bases fit TRBD2. With 7 bases clipped from V and 2 bases from J, the junction kept 1 base outside the gene matches. The CDR3 has 12 amino acids. The germline V gene has CDR1 SGDLS and CDR2 YYNGEE. The CDR3 sequence: CASRGVTDTQYF. The DNA for the CDR3 is TGTGCCAGCCGGGGGGTCACAGATACGCAGTATTTT.

The J gene is TRBJ2-7, the V gene TRBV15; the D gene could be TRBD1 or TRBD2 (5 bases each). The CDR3 consists of 15 residues. Germline V CDR1 and CDR2: LNHNV, YYDKDF (reference sequence). V was pared by 0 bases and J by 2 bases, with 11 bases between. The CDR3, as DNA: TGTGCCACCAGCAGAGATGGGGGAAGGACCTACGAGCAGTACTTC. Its translation: CATSRDGGRTYEQYF.

The V gene is TRBV2, the J gene TRBJ2-1, with no clear D. Trimming shortened V by 8 bases and J by 4 bases, and 9 bases separated the two germline ends. Germline-derived CDR1 and CDR2 are SNHLY and FYNNEI. This CDR3 region has 12 residues. The CDR3 loop reads CASRAEYNEQFF. As DNA, the CDR3 is TGTGCCAGCCGTGCCGAGTACAATGAGCAGTTCTTC.

The chain joins TRBV10-1 to TRBJ2-7, with 7 nucleotides matching TRBD1. Germline values: CDR1 WNHNN, CDR2 SYGVQD (reference sequence). V was clipped by 4 bases and J by 6 bases; unmatched bases: 9. The CDR3 consists of 14 residues. In DNA, the CDR3 is TGCGCCAGCAGTGCGGACAGGAAGGTTTGCGAGCAGTACTTC. Its translation is CASSADRKVCEQYF.

There are many counts of this clone. This chain links TRBV2 with TRBJ2-7; 7 bases are shared with TRBD2. The germline V gene has CDR1 SNHLY and CDR2 FYNNEI. This CDR3 contains 15 residues. V lost 2 bases to trimming and J lost 3 bases; unmatched junction nucleotides: 7. In DNA form, the CDR3 reads TGTGCCAGCAGTGAAATCGGAGGGAGGGGCTACGAGCAGTACTTC. Translated, it gives CASSEIGGRGYEQYF.

The chain employs TRBV29-1 and TRBJ2-7; D uncertain. Germline CDR1 SQVTM, CDR2 ANQGSEA. The CDR3 has 12 residues. V lost 0 bases to trimming and J lost 3 bases, with 6 bases between them. CDR3 region: CSVEDRVYEQYF. DNA for the CDR3: TGCAGCGTTGAAGATCGAGTCTACGAGCAGTACTTC.

This clone was counted a single time. The chain couples TRBV11-2 to TRBJ1-2, with TRBD1 matching over 11 bases. The ends lost 6 bases at V and 6 bases at J; junction bases unmatched: 12. Germline CDR1 and CDR2: SGHAT and FQNNGV. The CDR3 loop spans 16 amino acids. The CDR3 DNA reads as TGTGCCAGCAGTTCCTCCCCGGGACAGGGGGACGATGGCTACACCTTC. Translating it yields CASSSSPGQGDDGYTF. Full variable domain (missing parts from reference TRBV11-2 and TRBJ1-2): EAGVAQSPRYKIIEKRQSVAFWCNPISGHATLYWYQQILGQGPKLLIQFQNNGVVDDSQLPKDRFSAERLKGVDSTLKIQPAKLEDSAVYLCASSSSPGQGDDGYTFGSGTRLTVV.

This chain uses TRBV19 with TRBJ2-7; D possibly corresponds to TRBD1 (6 bases). Germline V CDR1 and CDR2: LNHDA, SQIVND (reference sequence). The CDR3 length is 12 residues. Trimming removed 3 bases at V and 4 bases at J, with 7 bases between. This chain's CDR3 is CASSMQGYEQYF. CDR3 in DNA: TGTGCCAGTAGTATGCAGGGGTACGAGCAGTACTTC.

This clone was seen only a few times. The chain combines TRBV7-2 with TRBJ2-7, with 12 bases that match TRBD2. Germline loops: CDR1 SGHTA, CDR2 FQGNSA. Trimming removed 5 bases from V and 3 bases from J; junction bases left unmatched: 8. This CDR3 is 16 amino acids long. CDR3 residues: CASSLRTSGISYEQYF. The DNA of the CDR3 is TGTGCCAGCAGCCTGCGGACTAGCGGGATTAGCTACGAGCAGTACTTC.

The V gene is TRBV27, the J gene TRBJ2-5; 13 nucleotides align to TRBD2. CDR3 size: 14 residues. J was trimmed by 5 bases and V by 8 bases; bases with no gene match: 5. From germline, CDR1 is MNHEY and CDR2 SMNVEV (reference sequence). The CDR3: CASRGLAGSETQYF. CDR3 DNA sequence: TGTGCCAGCCGGGGACTAGCGGGATCGGAGACCCAGTACTTC.

The chain is built from TRBV5-1 and TRBJ2-1; 7 bases are a match to TRBD1. The germline V gene has CDR1 SGHRS and CDR2 YFSETQ. The CDR3 is made up of 16 amino acids. The trim removed 0 bases at V and 3 bases at J, leaving 6 bases unmatched. The CDR3 DNA is TGCGCCAGCAGCTTGGTACAGGGACAGAGCTACAATGAGCAGTTCTTC. Encoded protein: CASSLVQGQSYNEQFF.

This chain joins TRBV27 and TRBJ2-2, with TRBD1 matching over 10 bases. Germline V gene lookup returns CDR1 MNHEY and CDR2 SMNVEV (reference sequence). Unmatched junction bases numbered 1, after V lost 2 bases and J lost 1 base. The CDR3 is 16 residues long. The CDR3 is CASSLGQGGNTGELFF. The DNA of the CDR3 is TGTGCCAGCAGTTTAGGACAGGGGGGGAACACCGGGGAGCTGTTTTTT.

V is TRBV6-5 and J is TRBJ2-7; 9 positions agree with TRBD2. This CDR3 has 15 residues. The V gene end was trimmed by 2 bases and the J gene end by 7 bases; junction bases not matched to a gene: 9. Germline V lookup: CDR1 MNHEY, CDR2 SVGAGI. The CDR3 DNA sequence: TGTGCCAGCAGTTACGGGACTAGCCCGAGGGAAGAGCAGTACTTC. It is translated as CASSYGTSPREEQYF.

This clone was detected a few times. The chain is built from TRBV9 and TRBJ2-3; no firm D call. Trimming took off 0 bases at V and 5 bases at J, with 7 bases between the two ends. The CDR3 is 13 amino acids. Looked up from germline, CDR1 is SGDLS and CDR2 is YYNGEE. The CDR3 DNA reads as TGTGCCAGCAGCGTAGTAGTAGAAGATACGCAGTATTTT. Its protein product is CASSVVVEDTQYF.

The chain couples TRBV25-1 to TRBJ1-4; D unresolved. Germline CDR1 is MGHDK and CDR2 is SYGVNS. This CDR3 has 15 residues. The germline V and J ends were trimmed by 4 bases and 8 bases, with 17 bases remaining between them. The CDR3 bases are TGTGCCAGCAGTGCGACAAGGTTTAGGTCGGAAAAACTGTTTTTT. Translated: CASSATRFRSEKLFF.

The chain couples TRBV30 to TRBJ2-7; 11 bases match TRBD1. V gave up 3 bases and J gave up 2 bases; unmatched junction bases: 6. Germline CDR1 is GTSNPN and CDR2 is SVGIG (reference sequence). The CDR3 totals 15 residues. CDR3 DNA sequence: TGTGCCTGGAGCTCGGACAGGGGGCTACCCTACGAGCAGTACTTC. This translates into CAWSSDRGLPYEQYF. The whole variable domain, remainder taken from reference TRBV30 and TRBJ2-7, is SQTIHQWPATLVQPVGSPLSLECTVEGTSNPNLYWYRQAAGRGLQLLFYSVGIGQISSEVPQNLSASRPQDRQFILSSKKLLLSDSGFYLCAWSSDRGLPYEQYFGPGTRLTVT.

The rearrangement uses TRBV2 and TRBJ1-2; unclear D gene. The germline V gene encodes CDR1 SNHLY and CDR2 FYNNEI. V was clipped by 8 bases and J by 8 bases, with 15 bases between them. The CDR3 totals 12 residues. CDR3 protein: CASPGEDGGYTF. The CDR3 nucleotides read TGTGCCAGCCCTGGGGAGGATGGCGGCTACACCTTC.

This rearrangement joins TRBV13 to TRBJ2-1; D is perhaps TRBD2 (6 bases). In germline, CDR1 is PRHDT, CDR2 FYEKMQ (reference sequence). V dropped 5 bases and J dropped 10 bases, with 12 bases sitting between them. The CDR3 is made up of 12 amino acids. CDR3 DNA: TGTGCCAGCAGCCCCACGGCGGGAGAGCAGTTCTTC. It is translated as CASSPTAGEQFF.

The chain uses TRBV10-3 and TRBJ2-7, with 8 bases that match TRBD1. The CDR3 runs 16 residues. Per the germline V gene, CDR1 is ENHRY and CDR2 is SYGVKD. V trimming: 0 bases; J trimming: 4 bases; junction bases outside the gene matches: 8. CDR3 sequence: CAISESLQGARYEQYF. The CDR3 DNA reads as TGTGCCATCAGTGAGTCGCTGCAGGGGGCTAGGTACGAGCAGTACTTC.

The chain links TRBV5-6 to TRBJ2-3; 7 positions agree with TRBD1. J gave up 1 base and V 3 bases, and 5 bases lay outside the gene matches. This CDR3 has 15 amino acids. Germline V gene lookup returns CDR1 SGHDT and CDR2 YYEEEE. The CDR3 spells CASSSDRKGTDTQYF. The CDR3 DNA reads as TGTGCCAGCAGCTCGGACAGGAAGGGCACAGATACGCAGTATTTT.

The chain couples TRBV6-6 to TRBJ1-2; 8 nucleotides align to TRBD1. CDR1 and CDR2 from the germline V gene are MNHNY and SVGAGI (reference sequence). J lost 8 bases, V lost 4 bases, and 9 bases had no gene match. The length of the CDR3 is 14 residues. In nucleotides, the CDR3 is TGTGCCAGCAGTTCACAGGGGGTTCAAGGAGGCTACACCTTC. It is translated as CASSSQGVQGGYTF.